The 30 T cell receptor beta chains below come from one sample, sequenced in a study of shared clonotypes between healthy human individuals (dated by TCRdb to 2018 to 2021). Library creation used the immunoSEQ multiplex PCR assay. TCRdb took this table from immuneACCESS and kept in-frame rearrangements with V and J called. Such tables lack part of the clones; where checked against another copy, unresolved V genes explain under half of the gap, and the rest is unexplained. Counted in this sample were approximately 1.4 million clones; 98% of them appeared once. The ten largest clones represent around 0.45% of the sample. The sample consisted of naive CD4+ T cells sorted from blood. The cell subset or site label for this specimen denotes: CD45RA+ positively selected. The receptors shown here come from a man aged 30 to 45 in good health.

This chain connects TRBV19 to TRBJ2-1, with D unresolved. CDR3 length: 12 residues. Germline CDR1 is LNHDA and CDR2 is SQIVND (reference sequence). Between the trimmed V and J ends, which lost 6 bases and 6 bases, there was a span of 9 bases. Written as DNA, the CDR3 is TGTGCCAGTAGCCGAGTATCCAATGAGCAGTTCTTC. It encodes CASSRVSNEQFF.

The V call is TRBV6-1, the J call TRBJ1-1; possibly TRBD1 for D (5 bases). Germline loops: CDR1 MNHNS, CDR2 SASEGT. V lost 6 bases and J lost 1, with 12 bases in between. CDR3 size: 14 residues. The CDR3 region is CASRDSGANTEAFF. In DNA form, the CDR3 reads TGTGCCAGCAGAGATTCCGGGGCGAACACTGAAGCTTTCTTT.

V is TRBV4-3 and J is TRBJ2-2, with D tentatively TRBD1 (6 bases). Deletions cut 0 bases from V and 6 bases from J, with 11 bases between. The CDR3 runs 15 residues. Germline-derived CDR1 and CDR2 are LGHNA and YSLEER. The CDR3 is CASSQDRQGPGELFF. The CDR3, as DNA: TGCGCCAGCAGCCAAGATCGTCAGGGGCCCGGGGAGCTGTTTTTT.

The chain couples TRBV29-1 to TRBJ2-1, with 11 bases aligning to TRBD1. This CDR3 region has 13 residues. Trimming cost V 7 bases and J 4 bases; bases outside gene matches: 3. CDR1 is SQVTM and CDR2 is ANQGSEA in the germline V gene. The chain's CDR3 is CSAGDRGYNEQFF. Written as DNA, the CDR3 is TGCAGCGCCGGGGACAGGGGGTACAATGAGCAGTTCTTC.

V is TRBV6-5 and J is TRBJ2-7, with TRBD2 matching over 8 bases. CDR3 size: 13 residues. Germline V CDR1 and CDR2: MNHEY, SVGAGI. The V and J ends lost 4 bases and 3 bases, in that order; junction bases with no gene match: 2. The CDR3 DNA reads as TGTGCCAGCAGTTTAGCGGGGTTCTACGAGCAGTACTTC. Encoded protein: CASSLAGFYEQYF.

CDR3 DNA: TGTGCCAGCAGCTTGGTATTCCAGAGTGGGATCGATGAGCAGTTCTTC. It specifies CASSLVFQSGIDEQFF. This chain uses TRBV5-6 with TRBJ2-1, with D unclear. The CDR3 sequence is 16 residues long. V dropped 0 bases and J dropped 8 bases, with 18 bases sitting between them. CDR1 SGHDT and CDR2 YYEEEE come from the germline V gene.

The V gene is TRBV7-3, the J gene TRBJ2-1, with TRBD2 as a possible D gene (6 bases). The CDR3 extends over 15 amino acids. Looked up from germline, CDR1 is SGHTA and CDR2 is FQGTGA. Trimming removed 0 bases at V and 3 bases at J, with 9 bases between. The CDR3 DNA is TGTGCCAGCAGCTTAACGAGGGAGGTCTACAATGAGCAGTTCTTC. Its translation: CASSLTREVYNEQFF.

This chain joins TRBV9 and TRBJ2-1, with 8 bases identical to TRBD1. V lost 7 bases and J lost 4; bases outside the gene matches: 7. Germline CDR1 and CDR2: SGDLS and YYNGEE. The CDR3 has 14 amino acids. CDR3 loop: CASQTGAGYNEQFF. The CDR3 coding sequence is TGTGCCAGCCAGACAGGGGCCGGATACAATGAGCAGTTCTTC.

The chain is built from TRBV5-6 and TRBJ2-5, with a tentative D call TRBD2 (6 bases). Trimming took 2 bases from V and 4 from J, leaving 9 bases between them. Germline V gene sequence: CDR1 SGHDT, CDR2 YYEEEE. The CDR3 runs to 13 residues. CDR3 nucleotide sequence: TGTGCCAGCAGCTTCGGGGGAACAGAGACCCAGTACTTC. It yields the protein CASSFGGTETQYF. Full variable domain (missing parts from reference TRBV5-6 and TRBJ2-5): DAGVTQSPTHLIKTRGQQVTLRCSPKSGHDTVSWYQQALGQGPQFIFQYYEEEERQRGNFPDRFSGHQFPNYSSELNVNALLLGDSALYLCASSFGGTETQYFGPGTRLLVL.

Here the CDR3 DNA reads TGTGCCAGCAGCCCCGGGACAGGGGTCTACGAGCAGTACTTC. Amino acid sequence: CASSPGTGVYEQYF. The V and J genes are TRBV7-9 and TRBJ2-7; 10 bases are a match to TRBD1. V dropped 5 bases and J dropped 3; count of bases not matched to a gene: 4. The CDR3 is 14 amino acids. Germline CDR1 and CDR2: SEHNR and FQNEAQ (reference sequence).

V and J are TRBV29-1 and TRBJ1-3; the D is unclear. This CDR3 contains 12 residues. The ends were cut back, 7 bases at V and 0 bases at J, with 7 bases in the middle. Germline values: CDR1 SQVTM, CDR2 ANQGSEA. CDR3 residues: CSARNSGNTIYF. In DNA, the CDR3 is TGCAGCGCCCGGAACTCTGGAAACACCATATATTTT.

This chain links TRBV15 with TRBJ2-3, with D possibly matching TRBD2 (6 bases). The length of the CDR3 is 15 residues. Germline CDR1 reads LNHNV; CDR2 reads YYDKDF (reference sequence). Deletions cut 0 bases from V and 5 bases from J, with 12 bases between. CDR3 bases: TGTGCCACCAGCAGAGATGCGGGGTCACAAGATACGCAGTATTTT. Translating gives CATSRDAGSQDTQYF.

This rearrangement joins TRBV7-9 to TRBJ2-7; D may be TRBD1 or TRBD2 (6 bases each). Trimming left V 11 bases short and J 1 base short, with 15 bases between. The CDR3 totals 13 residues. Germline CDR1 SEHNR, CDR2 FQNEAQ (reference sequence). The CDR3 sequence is CASGDWTSYEQYF. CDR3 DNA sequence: TGTGCCTCAGGGGACTGGACGTCCTACGAGCAGTACTTC.

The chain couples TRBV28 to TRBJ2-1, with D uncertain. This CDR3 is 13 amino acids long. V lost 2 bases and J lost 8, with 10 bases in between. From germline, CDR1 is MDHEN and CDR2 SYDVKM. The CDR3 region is CASSLPLPDEQFF. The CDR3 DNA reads TGTGCCAGCAGTTTACCCCTACCCGATGAGCAGTTCTTC.

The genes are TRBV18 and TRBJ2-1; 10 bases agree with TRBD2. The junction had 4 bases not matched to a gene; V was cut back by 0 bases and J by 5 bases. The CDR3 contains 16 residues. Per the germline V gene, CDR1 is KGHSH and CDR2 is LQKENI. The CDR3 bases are TGTGCCAGCTCACCACCGAGCACTAGCGGGAACAATGAGCAGTTCTTC. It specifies CASSPPSTSGNNEQFF.

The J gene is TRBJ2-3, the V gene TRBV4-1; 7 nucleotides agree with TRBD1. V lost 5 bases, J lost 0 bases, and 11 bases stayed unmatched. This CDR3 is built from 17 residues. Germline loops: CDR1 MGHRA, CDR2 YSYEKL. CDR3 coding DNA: TGCGCCAGCAGCACAGGGGTTTGGAAGCCTAGCACAGATACGCAGTATTTT. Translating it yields CASSTGVWKPSTDTQYF.

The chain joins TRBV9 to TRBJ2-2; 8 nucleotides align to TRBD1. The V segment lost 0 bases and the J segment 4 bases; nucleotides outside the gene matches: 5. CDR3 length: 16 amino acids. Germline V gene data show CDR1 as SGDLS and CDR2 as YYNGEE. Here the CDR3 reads CASSVATGVGTGELFF. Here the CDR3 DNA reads TGTGCCAGCAGCGTAGCGACAGGGGTTGGCACCGGGGAGCTGTTTTTT.

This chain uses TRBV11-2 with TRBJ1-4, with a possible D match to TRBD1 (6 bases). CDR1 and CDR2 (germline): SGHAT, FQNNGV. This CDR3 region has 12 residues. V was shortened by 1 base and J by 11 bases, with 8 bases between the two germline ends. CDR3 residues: CASSLGQAKLFF. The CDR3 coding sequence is TGTGCCAGCAGCTTAGGACAGGCCAAACTGTTTTTT.

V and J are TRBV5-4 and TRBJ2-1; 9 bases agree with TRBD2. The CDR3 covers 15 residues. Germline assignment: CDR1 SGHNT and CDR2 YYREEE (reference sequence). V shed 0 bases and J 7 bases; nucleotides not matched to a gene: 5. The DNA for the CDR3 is TGTGCCAGCAGCTTGGATAGCGGGAGTGGTAATGAGCAGTTCTTC. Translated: CASSLDSGSGNEQFF.

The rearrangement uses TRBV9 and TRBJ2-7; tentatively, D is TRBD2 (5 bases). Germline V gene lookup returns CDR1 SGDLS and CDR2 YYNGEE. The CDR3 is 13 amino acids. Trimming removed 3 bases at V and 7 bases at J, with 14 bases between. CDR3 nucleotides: TGTGCCAGCAGCGCTCTGAACTCGGGGGAGCAGTACTTC. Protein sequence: CASSALNSGEQYF.

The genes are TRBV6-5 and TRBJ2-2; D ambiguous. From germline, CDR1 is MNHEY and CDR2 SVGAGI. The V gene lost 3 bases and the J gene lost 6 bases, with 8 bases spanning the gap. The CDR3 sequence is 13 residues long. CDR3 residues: CASSYIASGELFF. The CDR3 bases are TGTGCCAGCAGTTATATCGCCTCCGGGGAGCTGTTTTTT.

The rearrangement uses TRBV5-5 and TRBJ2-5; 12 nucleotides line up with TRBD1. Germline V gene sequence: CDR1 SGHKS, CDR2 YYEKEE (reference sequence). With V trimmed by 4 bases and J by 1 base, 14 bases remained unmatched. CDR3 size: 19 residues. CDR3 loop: CASSGIRDRGPMPQETQYF. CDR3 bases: TGTGCCAGCAGCGGGATCCGGGACAGGGGGCCCATGCCCCAAGAGACCCAGTACTTC.

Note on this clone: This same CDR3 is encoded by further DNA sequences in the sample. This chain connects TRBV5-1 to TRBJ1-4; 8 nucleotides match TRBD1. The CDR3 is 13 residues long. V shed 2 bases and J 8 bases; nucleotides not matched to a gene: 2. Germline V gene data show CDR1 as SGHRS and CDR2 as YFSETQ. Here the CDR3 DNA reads TGCGCCAGCAGCTTCGGGACAGGCGAAAAACTGTTTTTT. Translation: CASSFGTGEKLFF.

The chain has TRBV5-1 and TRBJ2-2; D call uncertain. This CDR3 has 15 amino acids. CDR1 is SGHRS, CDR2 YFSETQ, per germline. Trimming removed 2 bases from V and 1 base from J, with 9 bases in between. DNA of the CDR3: TGCGCCAGCAGCTTTCTTCAGGAGAACACCGGGGAGCTGTTTTTT. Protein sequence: CASSFLQENTGELFF.

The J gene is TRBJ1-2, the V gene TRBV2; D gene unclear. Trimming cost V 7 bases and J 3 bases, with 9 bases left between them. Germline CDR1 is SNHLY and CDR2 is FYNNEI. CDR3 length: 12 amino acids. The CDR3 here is CASKEGDYGYTF. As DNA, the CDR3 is TGTGCCAGCAAGGAGGGTGACTATGGCTACACCTTC.

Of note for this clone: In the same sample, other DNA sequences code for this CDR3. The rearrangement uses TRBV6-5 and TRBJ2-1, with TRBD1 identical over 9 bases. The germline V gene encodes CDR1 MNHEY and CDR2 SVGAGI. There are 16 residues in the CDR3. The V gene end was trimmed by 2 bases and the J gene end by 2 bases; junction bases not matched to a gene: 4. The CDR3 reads CASSYVGTGTYNEQFF. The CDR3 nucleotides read TGTGCCAGCAGTTACGTCGGGACAGGGACCTACAATGAGCAGTTCTTC.

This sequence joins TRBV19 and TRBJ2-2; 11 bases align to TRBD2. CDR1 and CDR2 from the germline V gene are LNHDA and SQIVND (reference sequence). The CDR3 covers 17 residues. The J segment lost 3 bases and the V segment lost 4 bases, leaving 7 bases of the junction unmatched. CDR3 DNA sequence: TGTGCCAGTAGTAAACTAGCGGGAGTGGGGTACACCGGGGAGCTGTTTTTT. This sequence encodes CASSKLAGVGYTGELFF.

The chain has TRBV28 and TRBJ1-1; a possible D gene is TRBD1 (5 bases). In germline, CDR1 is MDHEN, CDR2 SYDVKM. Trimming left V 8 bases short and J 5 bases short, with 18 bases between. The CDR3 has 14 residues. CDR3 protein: CASASVPWGTEAFF. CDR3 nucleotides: TGTGCCAGCGCTAGCGTACCTTGGGGGACTGAAGCTTTCTTT.

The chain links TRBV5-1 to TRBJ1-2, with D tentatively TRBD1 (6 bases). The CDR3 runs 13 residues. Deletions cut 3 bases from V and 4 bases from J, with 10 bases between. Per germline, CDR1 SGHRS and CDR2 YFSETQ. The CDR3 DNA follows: TGCGCCAGCAGCTACAGGGAGGGCTATGGCTACACCTTC. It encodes CASSYREGYGYTF.

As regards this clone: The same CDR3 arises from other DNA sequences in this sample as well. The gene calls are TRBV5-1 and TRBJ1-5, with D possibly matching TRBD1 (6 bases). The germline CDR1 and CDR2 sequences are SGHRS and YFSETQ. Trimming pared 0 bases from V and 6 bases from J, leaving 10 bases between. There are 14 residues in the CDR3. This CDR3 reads CASSLEGVGQPQHF. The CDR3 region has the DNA TGCGCCAGCAGCTTGGAGGGGGTCGGTCAGCCCCAGCATTTT. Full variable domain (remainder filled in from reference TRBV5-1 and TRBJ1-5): KAGVTQTPRYLIKTRGQQVTLSCSPISGHRSVSWYQQTPGQGLQFLFEYFSETQRNKGNFPGRFSGRQFSNSRSEMNVSTLELGDSALYLCASSLEGVGQPQHFGDGTRLSIL.